This T cell receptor beta chain was captured in a study of CD8+ T cells in alopecia areata. Study-wide results and limits: Relative to normal scalp, lesional scalp, especially alopecia totalis/universalis, showed higher clonality. Possibly as an HLA-related effect, TCR sharing across patients appeared less clear than in mice. Scalp sequencing also captures normal skin's resident alphabeta T cells.

V was pared by 4 bases and J by 7 bases, with 8 bases between. CDR1 is MDHEN, CDR2 SYDVKM, per germline. The CDR3 is 11 residues long. This clone was detected only a few times. Its antigen is unknown. The sequencing template was cDNA reverse transcribed from extracted RNA. The table came from immunoSEQ multiplex PCR; TCRdb's copy has only in-frame clones and leaves some out. Here the sample spans around 35,000 clones, around three fifths being singletons. CD4+ and CD8+ T cells were sorted from PBMCs. The sample comprised NKG2D-high CD8+ T cells sorted from blood. This clonotype was sampled from a human donor with alopecia areata. The gene calls are TRBV28 and TRBJ2-7; D is undetermined. In nucleotides, the CDR3 is TGTGCCAGCAGTTCCCTTAGGGAGCAGTACTTC. It is translated as CASSSLREQYF.